This TCR beta chain was sequenced for a study of spatial heterogeneity in lung cancer. Study-wide background: Across the raw uncorrected reads, a unique TCR and UMI combination was observed, on average, more than ten times. Study-level results: There were more appearances of ubiquitous expanded tumor TCRs in blood at resection than at follow-up.

Time point of the sample: sample taken at primary tumor resection. Unsorted samples of tumor, nontumor lung or frozen PBMC had their whole RNA sequenced. The cohort: approximately 66 early-stage, untreated non-small cell lung cancer patients. The library protocol tagged each TCR cDNA with a unique molecular identifier. TCRdb re-called the 5' RACE reads with MiXCR, one entry per CDR3 protein. The sample records roughly 80,000 distinct CDR3 sequences, around an eighth being singletons. This clonotype was detected many times. Its antigen is not identified. CDR3 length: 15 residues. V gave up 3 bases and J gave up 4 bases, with 16 bases separating them. Germline V CDR1 and CDR2: SGHRS, YFSETQ.

The sequencing here drew on PBMCs, taken at surgery. The TCR originated in a male donor with early-stage non-small cell lung cancer. The chain carries TRBV5-1 and TRBJ1-1; weak D call: TRBD1 (5 bases). CDR3 sequence (DNA): TGCGCCAGCAGCTCGGGTTCCGGGACGGTCACTGAAGCTTTCTTT. Protein product: CASSSGSGTVTEAFF.